These 2 T cell receptor beta chains were sequenced from one sample in a study of CD8+ T cells in alopecia areata. Treatment indicated: oral pan-JAK inhibitor, 5-10 mg twice daily. Sequencing relied on a cDNA template that was reverse transcribed from extracted RNA. The assay was immunoSEQ multiplex PCR, and TCRdb's table has in-frame clones only and misses some. The data hold 150,000 to 200,000 clones, with under 60% observed a single time. The specimen was CD8+ T cells sorted from blood, collected at week 24, from a patient treated with tofacitinib. The receptors stem from a human donor with alopecia areata.

V gene TRBV30 combines with J gene TRBJ2-5; no clear D. Trimming took 3 bases from V and 3 from J, leaving 26 bases between them. Germline loops: CDR1 GTSNPN, CDR2 SVGIG (reference sequence). The length of the CDR3 is 18 residues. The CDR3 here is CAWRDSNLPPRDKETQYF. The DNA of the CDR3 is TGTGCCTGGAGGGATTCGAATCTACCGCCCAGAGACAAAGAGACCCAGTACTTC.

The rearrangement uses TRBV6-4 and TRBJ2-2; weak D call: TRBD1 (6 bases). Germline V gives CDR1 MRHNA, CDR2 SNTAGT. The CDR3 is made up of 14 amino acids. The V and J ends lost 2 bases and 5 bases respectively, with 9 bases between them. CDR3 DNA: TGTGCCAGCAGTGACCCCAGGGGTACCGGGGAGCTGTTTTTT. It yields the protein CASSDPRGTGELFF.